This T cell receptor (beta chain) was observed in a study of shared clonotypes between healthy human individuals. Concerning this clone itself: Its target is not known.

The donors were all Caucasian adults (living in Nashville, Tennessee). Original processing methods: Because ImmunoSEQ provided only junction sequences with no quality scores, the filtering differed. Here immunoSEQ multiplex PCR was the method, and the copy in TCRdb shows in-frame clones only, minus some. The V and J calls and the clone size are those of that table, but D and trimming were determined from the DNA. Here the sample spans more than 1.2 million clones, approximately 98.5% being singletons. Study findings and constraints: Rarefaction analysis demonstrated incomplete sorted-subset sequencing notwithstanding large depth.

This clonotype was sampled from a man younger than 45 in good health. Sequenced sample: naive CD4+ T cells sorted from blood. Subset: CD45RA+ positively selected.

In nucleotides, the CDR3 is TGTGCCAGCAGTTTATATCCAGCGGGAGCGCAAACAGATACGCAGTATTTT. It specifies CASSLYPAGAQTDTQYF. The chain uses TRBV28 and TRBJ2-3; TRBD2 agrees at 8 bases. The V gene end was trimmed by 1 base and the J gene end by 3 bases; junction bases not matched to a gene: 9. CDR1 is MDHEN, CDR2 SYDVKM, per germline. The length of the CDR3 is 17 residues.